This T cell receptor beta chain was sequenced during a study of blood T cell repertoires in COVID-19. Whole-study context: The samples span acute and convalescent COVID-19 from the United States, Italy and Spain. T cells, B-cell-depleted T cells, or PBMCs supplied cDNA or gDNA.

Profiling relied on immunoSEQ multiplex PCR, and the TCRdb table lists in-frame clones only, not all of them. Among 90,000 to 100,000 clones listed, 90% were seen once. This sequence was found in a man aged 50 to 59 with acute or convalescent COVID-19. Sequencing input: peripheral blood.

The CDR3 loop is CASSFLTGGSSYEQYF. The DNA for the CDR3 is TGTGCCAGCAGCTTTCTAACAGGGGGTAGCTCCTACGAGCAGTACTTC. This chain connects TRBV11-2 to TRBJ2-7; 8 bases match TRBD1. This CDR3 has 16 residues. V gave up 3 bases and J gave up 0 bases; unmatched junction bases: 7. Germline values: CDR1 SGHAT, CDR2 FQNNGV. The full variable domain, completed using reference TRBV11-2 and TRBJ2-7, is EAGVAQSPRYKIIEKRQSVAFWCNPISGHATLYWYQQILGQGPKLLIQFQNNGVVDDSQLPKDRFSAERLKGVDSTLKIQPAKLEDSAVYLCASSFLTGGSSYEQYFGPGTRLTVT.